The 19 T cell receptor beta chains given below trace back to one sample, sequenced in a study of cytomegalovirus exposure and HLA in healthy donors. In the PCR, 60 Vbeta and 13 Jbeta primers were used. TCRdb's copy holds only in-frame clones and misses some; the assay was immunoSEQ multiplex PCR. Among 150,000 to 200,000 clones listed, under 90% were seen once. Material for sequencing was PBMCs. These receptors were obtained from a male donor in good health and CMV-seronegative.

This rearrangement joins TRBV4-1 to TRBJ2-3; 10 nucleotides match TRBD2. The CDR3 is 18 residues long. Germline trimming cut 1 base from V and 2 bases from J; bases unmatched to any gene: 9. CDR1 and CDR2 (germline): MGHRA, YSYEKL. The CDR3 is CASSQGGASGGPTDTQYF. The CDR3 DNA reads as TGCGCCAGCAGCCAAGGAGGAGCTAGCGGGGGCCCCACAGATACGCAGTATTTT.

Only one count was recorded for this clone. The V and J genes are TRBV19 and TRBJ1-2, with 7 bases identical to TRBD1. Trimming took 1 base from V and 2 from J; bases not matched to a gene: 4. This CDR3 has 15 amino acids. Per the germline V gene, CDR1 is LNHDA and CDR2 is SQIVND (reference sequence). CDR3 bases: TGTGCCAGTAGTATAGGACAGGGATACAACTATGGCTACACCTTC. Residues: CASSIGQGYNYGYTF.

This clone occurred once. The V gene is TRBV7-8, the J gene TRBJ2-3; a possible D gene is TRBD2 (6 bases). CDR1 is SGHVS and CDR2 is FQNEAQ in the germline V gene. CDR3 length: 18 residues. Trimming pared 2 bases from V and 3 bases from J, leaving 21 bases between. The CDR3 nucleotides are TGTGCCAGCAGCTTACTCCTGGGCGGGGTGAGGAGGACAGATACGCAGTATTTT. It encodes CASSLLLGGVRRTDTQYF.

Comment on this clone: One junction end disagrees with the germline gene, perhaps due to a read error. The V call is TRBV10-3, the J call TRBJ2-1; 8 nucleotides agree with TRBD2. Germline CDR1 ENHRY, CDR2 SYGVKD. The CDR3 is 15 residues long. This CDR3 is CAISQSGRAGDEQFF. In DNA, the CDR3 is TGTGCCATCAGTCAGTCCGGGAGGGCCGGGGATGAGCAGTTCTTC.

This sequence joins TRBV6-5 and TRBJ1-2; D may be TRBD1 (6 bases). Germline lookup yields CDR1 MNHEY and CDR2 SVGAGI. The V gene lost 7 bases and the J gene lost 2 bases, with 17 bases spanning the gap. This CDR3 has 15 amino acids. Here the CDR3 reads CASTTEGRGNYGYTF. The CDR3 DNA sequence: TGTGCCAGCACTACGGAGGGGAGGGGGAACTATGGCTACACCTTC.

This sequence joins TRBV6-1 and TRBJ1-5; D is uncertain. Between the trimmed V and J ends, which lost 7 bases and 2 bases, there was a span of 12 bases. The CDR3 is 14 residues long. Germline assignment: CDR1 MNHNS and CDR2 SASEGT. The CDR3 loop is CASTSTGGNQPQHF. The CDR3 DNA sequence: TGTGCCAGCACAAGCACCGGGGGCAATCAGCCCCAGCATTTT.

This chain connects TRBV18 to TRBJ2-7, with 7 bases that match TRBD1. The CDR3 is 18 amino acids. The germline V gene has CDR1 KGHSH and CDR2 LQKENI. The ends lost 6 bases at V and 0 bases at J; junction bases unmatched: 17. The CDR3 loop is CASSPAYRQGSDSYEQYF. The CDR3 DNA sequence: TGTGCCAGCTCGCCCGCGTACCGACAGGGAAGCGACTCCTACGAGCAGTACTTC.

V is TRBV5-1 and J is TRBJ2-3; 10 bases are a match to TRBD2. Germline V lookup: CDR1 SGHRS, CDR2 YFSETQ. After removal of 0 bases from V and 0 bases from J, the junction contained 10 bases not matched to a gene. CDR3 length: 19 residues. This chain's CDR3 is CASSLAVAGGVTSTDTQYF. The CDR3 region has the DNA TGCGCCAGCAGCTTGGCGGTAGCGGGAGGAGTTACTAGCACAGATACGCAGTATTTT.

The J gene is TRBJ2-3, the V gene TRBV6-5; TRBD2 might be the D (5 bases). This CDR3 contains 13 residues. Looked up from germline, CDR1 is MNHEY and CDR2 is SVGAGI. V was trimmed by 7 bases and J by 0 bases, leaving 8 bases between them. The CDR3 protein is CASIASSTDTQYF. The CDR3 DNA reads as TGTGCCAGCATAGCGTCTAGCACAGATACGCAGTATTTT.

This clone came up once. V and J are TRBV11-2 and TRBJ1-4, with a tentative D call TRBD1 (6 bases). Between the trimmed V and J ends, which lost 1 base and 4 bases, there was a span of 7 bases. Germline V gene data show CDR1 as SGHAT and CDR2 as FQNNGV. The CDR3 is made up of 14 amino acids. CDR3 sequence (DNA): TGTGCCAGCAGCTTAGGCAGGGGTAATGAAAAACTGTTTTTT. Its protein product is CASSLGRGNEKLFF. Complete variable domain (other parts from reference TRBV11-2 and TRBJ1-4): EAGVAQSPRYKIIEKRQSVAFWCNPISGHATLYWYQQILGQGPKLLIQFQNNGVVDDSQLPKDRFSAERLKGVDSTLKIQPAKLEDSAVYLCASSLGRGNEKLFFGSGTQLSVL.

This chain connects TRBV28 to TRBJ2-7, with D possibly being TRBD2 (5 bases). Trimming took 2 bases from V and 0 from J, leaving 8 bases between them. Germline CDR1 and CDR2: MDHEN and SYDVKM. The CDR3 runs to 14 residues. CDR3 sequence (DNA): TGTGCCAGCAGTTTAGAGGGCAGCTCCTACGAGCAGTACTTC. As protein: CASSLEGSSYEQYF.

Comment on this clone: Germline is not matched at one junction end, which may reflect a read error. DNA for the CDR3: TGTTCCAGCAGTCCCGTGGGGCTCGAGCAGTACTTC. Translation: CSSSPVGLEQYF. The chain combines TRBV7-9 with TRBJ2-7; D is possibly TRBD1 (5 bases). Looked up from germline, CDR1 is SEHNR and CDR2 is FQNEAQ (reference sequence). This CDR3 region has 12 residues.

J is TRBJ2-7 and V is TRBV28; tentative D call: TRBD1 (5 bases). The CDR3 is 15 amino acids. Germline CDR1 and CDR2: MDHEN and SYDVKM. The germline V and J ends were trimmed by 6 bases and 7 bases, with 22 bases remaining between them. CDR3 region: CASRPPADSPLEQYF. CDR3 bases: TGTGCCAGCAGACCGCCCGCAGACAGCCCCCTGGAGCAGTACTTC.

The chain combines TRBV5-1 with TRBJ1-5; 7 bases line up with TRBD1. Germline CDR1 and CDR2: SGHRS and YFSETQ. The CDR3 has 15 residues. With V trimmed by 0 bases and J by 3 bases, 3 bases remained unmatched. This CDR3 reads CASSLDGTDNQPQHF. The CDR3 nucleotides read TGCGCCAGCAGCTTGGACGGGACAGACAATCAGCCCCAGCATTTT.

V is TRBV9 and J is TRBJ2-5, with 12 bases lining up with TRBD1. With V trimmed by 0 bases and J by 4 bases, 13 bases remained unmatched. CDR3 length equals 19 residues. The germline V gene encodes CDR1 SGDLS and CDR2 YYNGEE. CDR3 DNA: TGTGCCAGCAGCGTAGGATGGGGACAGGGGGCCCACCCCCGAGAGACCCAGTACTTC. Translation: CASSVGWGQGAHPRETQYF.

V is TRBV4-1 and J is TRBJ2-1; 8 positions agree with TRBD2. V was pared by 0 bases and J by 7 bases, with 11 bases of the junction left unmatched. Germline V gene lookup returns CDR1 MGHRA and CDR2 YSYEKL. The CDR3 covers 17 residues. Here the CDR3 DNA reads TGCGCCAGCAGCCAAGATAACCCAGCGGGAGTGAAGAATGAGCAGTTCTTC. Its translation: CASSQDNPAGVKNEQFF.

The chain is built from TRBV6-6 and TRBJ2-7, with D perhaps matching TRBD2 (6 bases). The CDR3 runs 15 residues. V shed 2 bases and J shed 0 bases, with 11 bases lying between them. Per the germline V gene, CDR1 is MNHNY and CDR2 is SVGAGI (reference sequence). CDR3 region: CASSYLGTLSYEQYF. In DNA, the CDR3 is TGTGCCAGCAGTTACCTCGGGACTCTCTCCTACGAGCAGTACTTC.

J is TRBJ2-3 and V is TRBV2; 11 nucleotides align to TRBD2. With V trimmed by 7 bases and J by 7 bases, 10 bases remained unmatched. The CDR3 covers 15 residues. CDR1 and CDR2 from the germline V gene are SNHLY and FYNNEI. The CDR3, as DNA: TGTGCCAGCACGGGGGATGTAGCGGGGGGGAATACGCAGTATTTT. Translated: CASTGDVAGGNTQYF.

The chain has TRBV27 and TRBJ1-5, with a weak D call TRBD1 (6 bases). Trimming left V 3 bases short and J 1 base short, with 10 bases between. The CDR3 extends over 15 amino acids. Germline V gives CDR1 MNHEY, CDR2 SMNVEV (reference sequence). The CDR3 sequence: CASSFGGFSNQPQHF. As DNA, the CDR3 is TGTGCCAGCAGTTTTGGGGGCTTCAGCAATCAGCCCCAGCATTTT.